This TCR beta chain was profiled in a study of beta chain features in type 1 diabetes. Study-wide results and caveats: Shorter TCRB CDR3s, moderately but significantly so, marked every one of the four CD4+ subsets in Type 1 diabetes patients.

Trimming took 1 base from V and 5 from J, leaving 14 bases between them. This CDR3 is built from 15 residues. CDR1 SGDLS and CDR2 YYNGEE come from the germline V gene. Every bit of the isolated RNA underwent reverse transcription, so sequencing read expressed TCRB transcripts. TCRdb's copy holds only in-frame clones and misses some; the assay was immunoSEQ multiplex PCR. This sample yields 300,000 to 450,000 clones, of which 9.6% are seen a single time; about 0.63% belongs to the top ten. For this clone: Its antigen is currently unknown.

Sequencing used central memory CD4+ T cells from blood. This sequence was found in a man aged 25 to 40 with type 1 diabetes. V and J are TRBV9 and TRBJ2-3, with D possibly matching TRBD1 (6 bases). CDR3 loop: CASSVIGQNQDTQYF. CDR3 in DNA: TGTGCCAGCAGCGTAATAGGACAGAACCAAGATACGCAGTATTTT.